This TCR beta chain was identified during a study of radiotherapy plus CTLA-4 blockade in lung cancer. Study-wide context: Among enrolled patients, roughly 20% responded and more than 25% achieved disease control.

The assay was immunoSEQ multiplex PCR, and TCRdb's table has in-frame clones only and misses some. The sample comprises 40,000 to 45,000 clones, approximately 80% of which are singletons, and less than 3% rests with the top ten. Of note for this clone: Its antigen is not identified.

Per the germline V gene, CDR1 is SGHRS and CDR2 is YFSETQ. CDR3 length: 15 residues. V lost 5 bases and J lost 4; bases outside the gene matches: 8. The study's findings and limits: The authors reported that early blood T cell clone dynamics, with interferon-beta, best predicted response.

The sequenced sample was peripheral blood, obtained from a patient treated with radiotherapy plus ipilimumab. The chain employs TRBV5-1 and TRBJ2-1, with TRBD1 identical over 8 bases. This receptor was obtained from a human donor with non-small cell lung cancer whose response to radiotherapy plus ipilimumab could not be evaluated. The CDR3 DNA is TGCGCCAGCAGTACAGGGGGGACAATTTACAATGAGCAGTTCTTC. This gives the protein CASSTGGTIYNEQFF.